This paragraph reports one T cell receptor beta chain. What antigen it recognizes has not been identified. Base-call qualities are not available, and no considerably larger clone is one nucleotide away. The library came from PCR. Sequencing relied on an Illumina HiSeq 2500. Molecular barcoding was employed in the preparation of TCR libraries, with unique molecular identifiers being used to normalize TCRbeta repertoire quantification. TCRdb applied fastp at Q25 and MiXCR to the public reads, then kept only in-frame beta chains. Here each entry gathers all rows of one CDR3 protein and keeps the most common genes and DNA. Present in this sample are approximately 79,000 distinct CDR3 sequences, around 18% of which were seen just once. Jointly, the top ten make up about 54% of the sample. Cut back by 1 base and 4 bases, the V and J ends lie 8 bases apart. CDR1 SGHRS and CDR2 YFSETQ were looked up in the germline V gene. The CDR3 measures 13 amino acids from cysteine to phenylalanine. Only the CDR3 region is kept as DNA, spanning 39 bases read in frame from base 1.

The treatment or condition label corresponds to: allogeneic hematopoietic cell transplantation with graft depleted of TCRalphabeta T cells and CD19 B cells. Transplant recipients were children who received TCRalphabeta/CD19-depleted allogeneic hematopoietic cell grafts. These data originate in a study of T-cell reconstitution after alpha-beta-depleted transplantation in children (dated by TCRdb to 2016 to 2017). For context, the study as a whole: Using TCR repertoire profiling, the study quantitatively followed how T-cell immune reconstitution unfolded in children after TCRalphabeta/CD19-depleted allogeneic hematopoietic cell transplantation. Here is what the overall study found, with its caveats: Over subsequent months, a decline in hyperexpanded clone frequencies was noted, and after one year, T-cell counts and TCRbeta diversity were mostly ascribed to newly produced T cells. Apparently early alphabetaT-cell count recovery about two months after transplant reportedly relied on only several hundred rapidly expanded clones derived from non-depleted graft cells. In some patients, high TCRbeta diversity at day 60 was attributed to recipient T cells and intrathymic progenitors that had survived conditioning.

The clonotype originates from a male patient between 2 and 10 years old who had a stem cell transplant for acute lymphoblastic leukemia, so the T cells may come from the graft donor. This specimen was PBMCs, mostly from graft donor cells, taken 360 days after TCRalphabeta/CD19-depleted stem cell transplant. The V and J segments used are TRBV5-1 and TRBJ2-5; no D gene call is confident. The CDR3 in this case is CASSLIGLETQYF. The nucleotide sequence is TGCGCCAGCAGCTTGATAGGGTTAGAGACCCAGTACTTC.